This T cell receptor (beta chain) was recorded in a study of PD-L1 blockade in urothelial cancer. The V end was cut by 2 bases, the J end by 3 bases, with 11 bases between. Per germline, CDR1 SGHAT and CDR2 FQNNGV. This CDR3 has 14 residues. Time point in this sample: pretreatment peripheral blood. Here immunoSEQ multiplex PCR was the method, and the copy in TCRdb shows in-frame clones only, minus some. The sample lists approximately 94,000 clones, around 86% occurring once. This sequence was found in a man aged 60-69 years with urothelial cancer. The sample in question was PBMCs, obtained around atezolizumab (anti-PD-L1) treatment. V is TRBV11-2 and J is TRBJ2-7, with D possibly TRBD1 on 5 matching bases. The CDR3 reads CASSLFDSIYEQYF. For the CDR3, the DNA is TGTGCCAGCAGCTTATTCGACAGTATCTACGAGCAGTACTTC.